The sequence of this T cell receptor (beta chain) was determined in a study of identical twins. Study-level findings and limits: A lower insertion count was a feature of abundant cord blood beta clonotypes, with no such feature in memory repertoires. Out-of-frame beta chain sequences displayed weaker excess sharing between twins. Zero-insertion analyses were open to partial confounding by invariant MAIT and iNKT cells.

The CDR3 runs to 13 residues. Between the trimmed V and J ends, which lost 8 bases and 2 bases, there was a span of 12 bases. Germline-derived CDR1 and CDR2 are MNHEY and SMNVEV (reference sequence). Comment on this clonotype: As yet, its antigen is unknown.

A universal primer site was created by template switching, with the cDNA bearing unique molecular identifiers. TCRdb redid the calling of the 5' RACE reads with MiXCR, one entry per CDR3 protein. Found here are roughly 630,000 distinct CDR3 sequences, around 7.4% of them singletons; the top ten hold 1.6%. These data also formed part of another study, on yellow fever vaccine responses in identical twins.

The source of this sequence is a woman between 18 and 29 years old in good health. The V call is TRBV27, the J call TRBJ2-5; a possible D gene is TRBD2 (6 bases). The sample taken for sequencing was PBMCs. This chain's CDR3 is CASGRWTQETQYF. The CDR3 DNA follows: TGTGCCAGCGGGAGGTGGACTCAAGAGACCCAGTACTTC.